This T cell receptor beta chain appears in the sequencing data of a study of technical replicates of blood from several donors. Germline V gives CDR1 SGHAT, CDR2 FQDESV (reference sequence). The CDR3 is 12 residues long. V gave up 3 bases and J gave up 2 bases, with 5 bases separating them. Profiling relied on immunoSEQ multiplex PCR, and the TCRdb table lists in-frame clones only, not all of them. This table has around 69,000 clones, approximately 96% appearing once. Specimen: T cells isolated from PBMCs. V gene TRBV11-1 combines with J gene TRBJ2-7, with no clear D. This sequence was found in a human donor in good health. The CDR3, as DNA: TGTGCCAGCAGCTTCTCCCCCTACGAGCAGTACTTC. Its protein product is CASSFSPYEQYF. Combining the CDR3 with reference TRBV11-1 and TRBJ2-7 gives the whole variable domain EAEVAQSPRYKITEKSQAVAFWCDPISGHATLYWYRQILGQGPELLVQFQDESVVDDSQLPKDRFSAERLKGVDSTLKIQPAELGDSAMYLCASSFSPYEQYFGPGTRLTVT.